This is a list of T cell receptor beta chains from one sample in a study of blood T cell repertoires in COVID-19. Repertoires were generated with immunoSEQ multiplex PCR, while TCRdb's copy carries only in-frame clones and drops some. This table has about 53,000 clones, under 90% appearing once. Sequenced sample: peripheral blood. The receptors come from a woman older than 75 with COVID-19, enrolled during active disease. The CDR3 runs from the conserved cysteine through the conserved F or W. A D gene is named only where the DNA matches it firmly. Clone size is given for some rows only: seen once, a few or many times, or a class if the clone is expanded.

v_call	j_call	clone_size	d_call	cdr3_aa	cdr3_nt
TRBV7-3	TRBJ2-2	-	-	CASSLTFRTGELFF	TGTGCCAGCAGCTTAACGTTCAGGACCGGGGAGCTGTTTTTT
TRBV10-3	TRBJ1-5	-	TRBD1	CAISPQGEGQPQHF	TGTGCCATCAGTCCACAGGGGGAAGGTCAGCCCCAGCATTTT
TRBV7-6	TRBJ2-2	-	TRBD2	CASSLRLAGGPGTGELFF	TGTGCCAGCAGCTTAAGACTAGCGGGAGGGCCGGGCACCGGGGAGCTGTTTTTT
TRBV2	TRBJ2-7	few	TRBD1	CASTRQGSSYEQYF	TGTGCGAGCACGCGACAGGGGAGCTCCTACGAGCAGTACTTC
TRBV6-6	TRBJ1-4	-	TRBD1	CASSVQGADEKLFF	TGTGCCAGCAGTGTACAGGGGGCCGATGAAAAACTGTTTTTT
TRBV30	TRBJ1-3	-	-	CACPNPSDSSGNTIYF	TGTGCCTGCCCAAACCCGTCGGACAGCTCTGGAAACACCATATATTTT
TRBV11-2	TRBJ2-3	-	TRBD2	CASSSSLAGVDTQYF	TGTGCCAGCAGCTCATCACTAGCGGGAGTGGATACGCAGTATTTT
TRBV6-2/TRBV6-3	TRBJ1-5	-	-	CASSYESGTREHF	TGTGCCAGCAGTTACGAAAGCGGGACAAGGGAGCATTTT
TRBV4-2	TRBJ2-7	-	-	CASSQDLATVQRSYEQYF	TGTGCCAGCAGCCAAGATTTGGCGACAGTTCAACGATCCTACGAGCAGTACTTC
TRBV9	TRBJ2-7	-	TRBD2	CASSPTTSGTEQYF	TGTGCCAGCAGCCCGACGACTAGCGGGACAGAGCAGTACTTC
TRBV29-1	TRBJ2-5	-	TRBD1	CSVVPTGGKTQYF	TGCAGCGTTGTGCCCACAGGGGGCAAGACCCAGTACTTC
TRBV4-2	TRBJ2-3	-	TRBD2	CASSRLGAGAVDTQYF	TGTGCCAGCAGCCGCCTGGGAGCGGGAGCGGTGGATACGCAGTATTTT
TRBV15	TRBJ1-4	-	TRBD1	CATSRVRQGLSLGEKLFF	TGTGCCACCAGCAGAGTCAGACAGGGGCTGTCGCTGGGGGAAAAACTGTTTTTT
TRBV4-2	TRBJ1-3	-	-	CASSQAGGVSGNTIYF	TGTGCCAGCAGCCAAGCCGGCGGGGTCTCTGGAAACACCATATATTTT
TRBV6-6	TRBJ2-2	-	-	CASSYSEPSPVGELFF	TGTGCCAGCAGTTACTCCGAGCCTAGCCCTGTAGGGGAGCTGTTTTTT
TRBV29-1	TRBJ1-4	-	-	CSIPGSGGSTNEKLFF	TGCAGCATCCCCGGGTCCGGGGGATCAACTAATGAAAAACTGTTTTTT
TRBV7-9	TRBJ2-7	-	TRBD1	CASSNLRTGNGEQYF	TGTGCCAGCAGCAATCTCCGGACAGGGAATGGCGAGCAGTACTTC
TRBV10-3	TRBJ2-2	-	TRBD1	CAISETGGGGELFF	TGTGCCATCAGTGAGACAGGGGGAGGCGGGGAGCTGTTTTTT
TRBV6-5	TRBJ1-3	few	-	CASSYSRISGNTIYF	TGTGCCAGCAGTTACTCCAGGATATCTGGAAACACCATATATTTT
TRBV18	TRBJ1-2	-	-	CASSPYVSGESGYTF	TGTGCCAGCTCACCATACGTTTCGGGGGAGTCTGGCTACACCTTC
TRBV19	TRBJ1-5	-	TRBD1	CASSAGTGYQPQHF	TGTGCCAGTAGTGCCGGGACAGGGTATCAGCCCCAGCATTTT
TRBV6-1	TRBJ2-7	-	-	CASREGSYEQYF	TGTGCCAGCAGGGAAGGTAGCTACGAGCAGTACTTC
TRBV2	TRBJ1-2	-	-	CASRRHDSGYTF	TGTGCCAGCAGGCGTCACGATAGTGGCTACACCTTC
TRBV18	TRBJ1-5	-	-	CASSPQHVNQPQHF	TGTGCCAGCTCACCACAACACGTCAATCAGCCCCAGCATTTT
TRBV3-1/TRBV3-2	TRBJ2-2	-	-	CASSHRIAVTGELFF	TGTGCCAGCAGCCACAGGATAGCGGTCACCGGGGAGCTGTTTTTT
TRBV10-3	TRBJ2-5	-	-	CAISVAPKEWETQYF	TGTGCCATCAGTGTAGCTCCCAAAGAGTGGGAGACCCAGTACTTC